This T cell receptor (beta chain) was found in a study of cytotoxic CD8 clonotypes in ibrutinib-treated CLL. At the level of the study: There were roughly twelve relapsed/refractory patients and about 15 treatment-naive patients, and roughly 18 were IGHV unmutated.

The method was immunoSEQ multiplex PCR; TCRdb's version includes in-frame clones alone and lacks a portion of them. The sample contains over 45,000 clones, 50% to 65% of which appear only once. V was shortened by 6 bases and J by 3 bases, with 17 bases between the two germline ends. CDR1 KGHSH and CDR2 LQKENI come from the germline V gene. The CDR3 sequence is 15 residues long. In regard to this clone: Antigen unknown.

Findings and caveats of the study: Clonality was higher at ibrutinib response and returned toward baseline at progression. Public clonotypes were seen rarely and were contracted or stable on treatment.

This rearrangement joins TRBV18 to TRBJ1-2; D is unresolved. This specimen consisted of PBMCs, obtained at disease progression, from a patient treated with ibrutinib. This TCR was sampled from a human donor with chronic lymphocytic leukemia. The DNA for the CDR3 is TGTGCCAGCTCTCCCACGGCGGGAGGAGACTATGGCTACACCTTC. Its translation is CASSPTAGGDYGYTF.